The entry below describes one T cell receptor (beta chain). As yet, its antigen is unknown. This entry is derived from a study of Tregs in tolerant kidney transplant recipients. Study-level points and caveats: This study did not directly address biological reproducibility.

Mixed chimerism was transient after nonmyeloablative marrow transplants from related graft donors. This CDR3 region has 11 residues. Germline assignment: CDR1 GTSNPN and CDR2 SVGIG (reference sequence). V lost 3 bases, J lost 7 bases, and 8 bases lay in between. Some clones are missing from TCRdb's copy, which holds only in-frame ones; the method was immunoSEQ multiplex PCR. This sample yields tens of thousands of clones, of which over 85% are seen a single time; about 1.5% belongs to the top ten. The clonotype originates from a human patient who received a combined kidney and bone marrow transplant. Some T cells may be graft donor cells. Sequenced here: CD4+ T cells from blood (PBMCs), sampled 12 months after the transplant. The V and J genes are TRBV30 and TRBJ2-3; possible D gene TRBD2, 6 bases. CDR3 sequence (DNA): TGTGCCTGGAGACGGGGGAATACGCAGTATTTT. This translates into CAWRRGNTQYF.